Listed here are 8 T cell receptor beta chains from one sample, sequenced in a study of blood T cell repertoires in COVID-19. The repertoire was sequenced with immunoSEQ multiplex PCR; TCRdb's copy has only in-frame clones and lacks some. The sample lists some 460,000 clones; 87% were seen once. The specimen sequenced was PBMCs or T cells enriched from blood (not recorded which). All receptors derive from a woman aged 18-29 years with acute COVID-19.

The rearrangement links TRBV9 to TRBJ2-2, with TRBD2 matching over 8 bases. The CDR3 covers 16 residues. From germline, CDR1 is SGDLS and CDR2 YYNGEE. Trimming cost V 0 bases and J 4 bases; bases outside gene matches: 5. CDR3 amino acids: CASSVGEAGATGELFF. The CDR3 DNA sequence: TGTGCCAGCAGCGTAGGGGAAGCGGGGGCCACCGGGGAGCTGTTTTTT.

The chain employs TRBV10-2 and TRBJ2-7; 7 bases match TRBD1. This CDR3 spans 13 amino acids. V shed 10 bases, J shed 3 bases, and the junction held 9 bases outside the gene matches. Germline V gene data show CDR1 as WSHSY and CDR2 as SAAADI. As DNA, the CDR3 is TGCGCCACCTCCGGGACAGCCTACTACGAGCAGTACTTC. Protein: CATSGTAYYEQYF.

The V call is TRBV4-2, the J call TRBJ1-2; D unresolved. The CDR3 length is 13 residues. V lost 0 bases, J lost 5 bases, and 7 bases lay in between. In germline, CDR1 is LGHNA, CDR2 YNFKEQ. Written as DNA, the CDR3 is TGTGCCAGCAGCCAAGAGGTCGGTTATGGCTACACCTTC. Amino acids: CASSQEVGYGYTF.

This chain links TRBV4-3 with TRBJ1-3, with 7 nucleotides matching TRBD1. V lost 3 bases to trimming and J lost 4 bases; unmatched junction nucleotides: 9. This CDR3 contains 16 residues. Germline values: CDR1 LGHNA, CDR2 YSLEER. CDR3 nucleotide sequence: TGCGCCAGCAGCCATGCAGGGGGGCGGACGGGAAACACCATATATTTT. The encoded protein is CASSHAGGRTGNTIYF.

The chain is built from TRBV6-5 and TRBJ2-3, with D unclear. This CDR3 is built from 15 residues. V was shortened by 0 bases and J by 0 bases, with 7 bases between the two germline ends. Germline lookup yields CDR1 MNHEY and CDR2 SVGAGI. CDR3 in DNA: TGTGCCAGCAGTTACTCGTACAGTAGCACAGATACGCAGTATTTT. This translates into CASSYSYSSTDTQYF.

The J gene is TRBJ2-1, the V gene TRBV7-9; possibly TRBD2 for D (6 bases). The CDR3 sequence is 17 residues long. The germline CDR1 and CDR2 sequences are SEHNR and FQNEAQ (reference sequence). The V gene lost 0 bases and the J gene lost 2 bases, with 14 bases spanning the gap. CDR3 sequence: CASSLARRRGAYNEQFF. CDR3 nucleotide sequence: TGTGCCAGCAGCTTAGCGCGTAGGAGGGGAGCCTACAATGAGCAGTTCTTC.

J is TRBJ2-1 and V is TRBV25-1, with a possible D match to TRBD1 (7 bases). Trimming left V 1 base short and J 3 bases short, with 13 bases between. The CDR3 extends over 16 amino acids. Looked up from germline, CDR1 is MGHDK and CDR2 is SYGVNS. Here the CDR3 DNA reads TGTGCCAGCAGTGAATTTAGGGGGGACAGCTACAATGAGCAGTTCTTC. As protein: CASSEFRGDSYNEQFF.

The genes are TRBV6-5 and TRBJ2-7; 8 bases map to TRBD2. This CDR3 comprises 14 residues. V was clipped by 2 bases and J by 5 bases; unmatched bases: 5. CDR1 is MNHEY, CDR2 SVGAGI, per germline. The CDR3 nucleotides read TGTGCCAGCAGTTACGCCGGACTAGCCGACGAGCAGTACTTC. Its translation: CASSYAGLADEQYF.